This TCR beta chain was identified in a study of blood T cell repertoires in COVID-19. Study summary: There were acute and convalescent COVID-19 samples, and they came from the United States, Italy and Spain. Sample material is recorded as cDNA or gDNA derived from T cells, B-cell-depleted T cells, or PBMCs.

Per the germline V gene, CDR1 is MDHEN and CDR2 is SYDVKM. The CDR3 runs to 11 residues. V was pared by 8 bases and J by 3 bases, with 7 bases between. Per the original data handling: Reference gene primer amplification gave nucleated cell count estimates. The assay was immunoSEQ multiplex PCR, and TCRdb's table has in-frame clones only and misses some. D and trimming come from the DNA, and the V and J calls and clone size come from that table. Of roughly 160,000 clones listed, about 85% are singletons. Sequencing was carried out using peripheral blood. V gene TRBV28 combines with J gene TRBJ1-2; no clear D gene. This clonotype originated in a middle-aged man with acute or convalescent COVID-19. In nucleotides, the CDR3 is TGTGCCAGCCGCCGAGACTATGGCTACACCTTC. Amino acid sequence: CASRRDYGYTF.